This TCR beta chain was profiled in a study of shared clonotypes between healthy human individuals. The study, taken as a whole, reports: For sorted subsets, rarefaction showed incomplete sequencing despite large depth. The generation probabilities recorded for non-shared clonotypes fell below those of clonotypes shared by all four donors.

About this clone itself: Its antigen is unknown.

Germline CDR1 reads SGHRS; CDR2 reads YFSETQ. The CDR3 is 14 residues long. V lost 5 bases, J lost 5 bases, and 8 bases stayed unmatched. Genomic DNA per cell subset filled all wells of several immunoSEQ plates. The input for sorted-subset replicate PCRs was approximately 190 ng DNA, about 30,000 T cell genomes. The assay was immunoSEQ multiplex PCR, and TCRdb's table has in-frame clones only and misses some. The sample has about a million clones, 77% seen once. J is TRBJ1-1 and V is TRBV5-1, with 8 positions matching TRBD1. Sequences were obtained from memory CD4+ T cells from PBMCs. Subset indicated: CD45RA-negative fraction. This receptor was identified in a man aged 18 to 29 in good health. Some clones in this sample may be carry-over from other donors' samples. In DNA, the CDR3 is TGCGCCAGCAGATTAGGACAGGGTGGGACTGAAGCTTTCTTT. Translation gives CASRLGQGGTEAFF.